This is a list of T cell receptor beta chains from one sample in a study of control samples from healthy donors and cancer patients. TCRdb's table, derived via immunoSEQ multiplex PCR, lists solely in-frame clones and lacks some. Altogether some 140,000 clones are present, approximately 92% being singletons, with the ten largest covering roughly 10%. The sequencing input was blood. The receptors were gathered from a man aged 30-40 years in good health. Both conserved end residues are part of each CDR3. Each record gives: V gene, J gene, CDR3 protein.

V: TRBV6-6; J: TRBJ2-7; CDR3: CASSTGVFEQYF
V: TRBV4-3; J: TRBJ2-1; CDR3: CASSQDNNEQFF
V: TRBV10-3; J: TRBJ1-1; CDR3: CAISPAGRGTEAFF
V: TRBV6-5; J: TRBJ2-2; CDR3: CASSYSMTQPTGELFF
V: TRBV27; J: TRBJ2-3; CDR3: CASHSSGVITDTQYF
V: TRBV5-4; J: TRBJ1-2; CDR3: CASSLALWPYRYTF
V: TRBV19; J: TRBJ2-5; CDR3: CASRSTGTETQYF
V: TRBV6-6; J: TRBJ1-1; CDR3: CASLRTENTEAFF
V: TRBV29-1; J: TRBJ1-2; CDR3: CSVDFRGGGYGYTF
V: TRBV6-2/TRBV6-3; J: TRBJ2-7; CDR3: CASSLLAGSSYEQYF
V: TRBV9; J: TRBJ2-7; CDR3: CASSVEGVPYEQYF
V: TRBV28; J: TRBJ1-5; CDR3: CASRYGVPRQPQHF
V: TRBV6-6; J: TRBJ2-1; CDR3: CASSYSSWGSYNEQFF
V: TRBV11-1; J: TRBJ2-1; CDR3: CASSLATAGALNEQFF
V: TRBV29-1; J: TRBJ2-3; CDR3: CSVESQLNTDTQYF
V: TRBV19; J: TRBJ2-1; CDR3: CASSMGLAGGPWNEQFF
V: TRBV19; J: TRBJ2-1; CDR3: CASSMDRSSYNEQFF
V: TRBV6-5; J: TRBJ2-1; CDR3: CASSYSGSGSGGQFF
V: TRBV24-1; J: TRBJ2-4; CDR3: CATSDLKEVLAKNIQYF
V: TRBV19; J: TRBJ2-2; CDR3: CASSRVQGRELFF
V: TRBV19; J: TRBJ1-6; CDR3: CASSIDSYNSPLHF
V: TRBV6-1; J: TRBJ1-1; CDR3: CASSEALTFF
V: TRBV28; J: TRBJ2-6; CDR3: CASNRAGHGANVLTF
V: TRBV5-6; J: TRBJ1-1; CDR3: CASSLIRTKNTEAFF
V: TRBV9; J: TRBJ2-1; CDR3: CASSVSESLWRNSYNEQFF
V: TRBV6-2/TRBV6-3; J: TRBJ1-5; CDR3: CASSQDRGHNQPQHF
V: TRBV5-5; J: TRBJ2-2; CDR3: CASSLTSGRASTGELFF
V: TRBV10-2; J: TRBJ1-5; CDR3: CASSESTGVQPQHF
V: TRBV5-1; J: TRBJ1-5; CDR3: CASSLGGLSQPQHF
V: TRBV28; J: TRBJ2-1; CDR3: CASSFERAGSDEQFF
V: TRBV20-1; J: TRBJ1-1; CDR3: CSASSNTEAFF
V: TRBV5-1; J: TRBJ1-3; CDR3: CASSLAEGFGNTIYF
V: TRBV11-2; J: TRBJ2-1; CDR3: CASSLAAPGSALYNEQFF
V: TRBV7-8; J: TRBJ2-2; CDR3: CASSPYRAGYTGELFF
V: TRBV6-1; J: TRBJ2-1; CDR3: CASSEVGSGSIEQFF
V: TRBV27; J: TRBJ2-5; CDR3: CASSPVQVAGTQYF
V: TRBV9; J: TRBJ1-1; CDR3: CASSVAGTAEAFF
V: TRBV30; J: TRBJ2-7; CDR3: CAWTRDLRISSYEQYF
V: TRBV2; J: TRBJ1-2; CDR3: CASSESQIGYTF
V: TRBV28; J: TRBJ1-5; CDR3: CASSLLSGSNQPQHF
V: TRBV7-2; J: TRBJ1-4; CDR3: CASSLAGSGEKLFF
V: TRBV12-2; J: TRBJ2-7; CDR3: CASRLAAGCLPSYEQYF
V: TRBV30; J: TRBJ2-7; CDR3: CAWSVRTEQYF
V: TRBV28; J: TRBJ1-5; CDR3: CASSLGGTADWEPQHF
V: TRBV19; J: TRBJ1-2; CDR3: CASSRDTVFNYGYTF
V: TRBV21-1; J: TRBJ2-2; CDR3: CARIAGSRPPTNTGELFF
V: TRBV7-8; J: TRBJ2-5; CDR3: CASSTLEGHHF
V: TRBV9; J: TRBJ2-5; CDR3: CASSVGGGLAIQETQYF